This T cell receptor (beta chain) stems from a study of T cells in Graves' hyperthyroidism and ophthalmopathy. Germline V gene lookup returns CDR1 MGHDK and CDR2 SYGVNS. The length of the CDR3 is 15 residues. V was shortened by 9 bases and J by 1 base, with 15 bases between the two germline ends. Concerning this clonotype itself: Its target is unknown.

Using RNA transcripts as the source, TCR beta CDR3 regions were amplified. Primed by the HTBI set, a first-round RT-PCR was run on the TCR CDR3. From the multiplex PCR reads, TCRdb called clonotypes with MiXCR, one entry per CDR3 protein. Of some 510,000 distinct CDR3 sequences in the sample, 35% to 55% were seen once. With a duration under 2 months, the hyperthyroidism was newly diagnosed in patients aged 18 to 65. Patients with uncontrolled infections, other autoimmune diseases, pregnancy or lactation were excluded. Study results and limitations: Blood also contained most expanded thyroid clonotypes above 0.001.

The sample consisted of peripheral blood or thyroid tissue (not recorded which). This clonotype originated in a woman aged 18-29 years with Graves' hyperthyroidism. The rearrangement links TRBV25-1 to TRBJ2-2, with D hard to call. The CDR3 DNA reads TGTGCCAGTAGTATAAGACCGTGGAACACCGGGGAGCTGTTTTTT. Translated, it gives CASSIRPWNTGELFF.